Following are 20 T cell receptor beta chains from one sample sequenced in a study of blood T cell repertoires in COVID-19. Libraries were prepared by immunoSEQ multiplex PCR; TCRdb keeps only in-frame clonotypes and omits some of them. Of fewer than 250,000 clones listed, roughly 90% are singletons. What was sequenced was PBMCs or T cells enriched from blood (not recorded which). Receptors originate from a woman aged 18-29 years who had recovered from COVID-19.

The chain recombines TRBV6-5 with TRBJ1-2; TRBD1 is a possible D gene (5 bases). The CDR3 contains 14 residues. V lost 6 bases and J lost 1, with 12 bases in between. CDR1 and CDR2 (germline): MNHEY, SVGAGI. The CDR3 DNA is TGTGCCAGCAGCCTCTTGACAGTTAACTATGGCTACACCTTC. Translating it yields CASSLLTVNYGYTF.

The CDR3 nucleotides read TGCGCCAGCAGCTTGACGGAGGATGGAGACTATTACACCGGGGAGCTGTTTTTT. Translating gives CASSLTEDGDYYTGELFF. The chain couples TRBV5-1 to TRBJ2-2; perhaps TRBD2 as D (5 bases). CDR1 SGHRS and CDR2 YFSETQ come from the germline V gene. V gave up 1 base and J gave up 3 bases, with 19 bases separating them. CDR3 length equals 18 residues. Supplemented by reference TRBV5-1 and TRBJ2-2, the full variable domain reads KAGVTQTPRYLIKTRGQQVTLSCSPISGHRSVSWYQQTPGQGLQFLFEYFSETQRNKGNFPGRFSGRQFSNSRSEMNVSTLELGDSALYLCASSLTEDGDYYTGELFFGEGSRLTVL.

V and J are TRBV9 and TRBJ1-4; TRBD1 is a possible D gene (5 bases). Germline values: CDR1 SGDLS, CDR2 YYNGEE. V was clipped by 4 bases and J by 4 bases, with 11 bases between them. This CDR3 contains 14 residues. Here the CDR3 DNA reads TGTGCCAGCAGCATGGGGGGAATTAATGAAAAACTGTTTTTT. The encoded protein is CASSMGGINEKLFF. The full variable domain, its missing parts supplied by reference TRBV9 and TRBJ1-4, is DSGVTQTPKHLITATGQRVTLRCSPRSGDLSVYWYQQSLDQGLQFLIQYYNGEERAKGNILERFSAQQFPDLHSELNLSSLELGDSALYFCASSMGGINEKLFFGSGTQLSVL.

The gene calls are TRBV29-1 and TRBJ1-1, with 9 bases identical to TRBD1. J was trimmed by 4 bases and V by 6 bases; bases with no gene match: 9. The CDR3 contains 14 residues. Germline CDR1 SQVTM, CDR2 ANQGSEA. The CDR3 DNA sequence: TGCAGCGTAACGGACAGGGGCCGGGGCACTGAAGCTTTCTTT. Encoded protein: CSVTDRGRGTEAFF.

This rearrangement joins TRBV19 to TRBJ1-2; tentative D call: TRBD1 (6 bases). This CDR3 region has 16 residues. Germline assignment: CDR1 LNHDA and CDR2 SQIVND (reference sequence). V lost 2 bases to trimming and J lost 8 bases, with 21 bases between them. The CDR3 nucleotides read TGTGCCAGTAGTATAACGGGAGGACAGCCCGGGTGGGGCTACACCTTC. Protein: CASSITGGQPGWGYTF.

This clone showed up just a few times. This sequence joins TRBV4-1 and TRBJ1-6; the D is unclear. Germline CDR1 reads MGHRA; CDR2 reads YSYEKL. The V gene lost 1 base and the J gene lost 5 bases, with 12 bases spanning the gap. The CDR3 is made up of 16 amino acids. CDR3 sequence: CASSQGGETNNSPLHF. The DNA of the CDR3 is TGCGCCAGCAGCCAAGGCGGGGAGACCAATAATTCACCCCTCCACTTT.

The CDR3 bases are TGTGCCAGCAGTCAACAGGGAACTGGAAACACCATATATTTT. As protein: CASSQQGTGNTIYF. The chain couples TRBV3-1 (or the pseudogene TRBV3-2) to TRBJ1-3, with D tentatively TRBD1 (6 bases). The length of the CDR3 is 14 residues. The V end lost 6 bases, the J end lost 2 bases, and 11 bases lay between the germline ends. Germline V lookup: CDR1 LGHDT, CDR2 YNNKEL (reference sequence).

The chain recombines TRBV19 with TRBJ1-1; possibly TRBD1 for D (5 bases). The germline V gene has CDR1 LNHDA and CDR2 SQIVND (reference sequence). V gave up 0 bases and J gave up 6 bases, with 11 bases separating them. The CDR3 has 14 amino acids. The CDR3 region has the DNA TGTGCCAGTAGTATAGATGTGGGCAGGGCTGAAGCTTTCTTT. Its protein is CASSIDVGRAEAFF. The full variable domain, in which reference TRBV19 and TRBJ1-1 provide the parts outside the CDR3, is DGGITQSPKYLFRKEGQNVTLSCEQNLNHDAMYWYRQDPGQGLRLIYYSQIVNDFQKGDIAEGYSVSREKKESFPLTVTSAQKNPTAFYLCASSIDVGRAEAFFGQGTRLTVV.

The gene calls are TRBV4-1 and TRBJ2-7; D is possibly TRBD2 (6 bases). Germline V gives CDR1 MGHRA, CDR2 YSYEKL. V gave up 0 bases and J gave up 0 bases, with 21 bases separating them. CDR3 length: 19 amino acids. The DNA for the CDR3 is TGCGCCAGCAGCCAAGATCCGGGACTCCGAGGGTTGGACTCCTACGAGCAGTACTTC. Amino acid sequence: CASSQDPGLRGLDSYEQYF.

The chain has TRBV6-5 and TRBJ1-5; 8 nucleotides line up with TRBD1. CDR1 is MNHEY and CDR2 is SVGAGI in the germline V gene. The CDR3 runs 15 residues. Trimming removed 4 bases from V and 1 base from J; junction bases left unmatched: 3. The CDR3 spells CASSSGTGSNQPQHF. As DNA, the CDR3 is TGTGCCAGCAGTTCCGGGACAGGAAGCAATCAGCCCCAGCATTTT.

The chain has TRBV7-2 and TRBJ1-6; D may be TRBD1 (5 bases). Per germline, CDR1 SGHTA and CDR2 FQGNSA. V was clipped by 3 bases and J by 6 bases, with 9 bases between them. The CDR3 extends over 14 amino acids. CDR3 DNA: TGTGCCAGCAGCTTGGCCAGGGTTAATTCACCCCTCCACTTT. Amino acids: CASSLARVNSPLHF.

This chain links TRBV5-6 with TRBJ1-3, with D tentatively TRBD1 (6 bases). Per the germline V gene, CDR1 is SGHDT and CDR2 is YYEEEE. The CDR3 has 15 amino acids. Trimming shortened V by 1 base and J by 2 bases, and 10 bases separated the two germline ends. CDR3 nucleotide sequence: TGTGCCAGCAGCTTGCAGGGGACGGCTGGAAACACCATATATTTT. This translates into CASSLQGTAGNTIYF.

V and J are TRBV5-1 and TRBJ2-1, with TRBD1 identical over 9 bases. With 2 bases clipped from V and 2 bases from J, the junction kept 11 bases outside the gene matches. The CDR3 spans 18 residues. Germline lookup yields CDR1 SGHRS and CDR2 YFSETQ. DNA for the CDR3: TGCGCCAGCAGCTTAGGACAGGGGTCATCCGAACCCTACAATGAGCAGTTCTTC. It codes for CASSLGQGSSEPYNEQFF.

This chain uses TRBV19 with TRBJ2-7; 7 nucleotides align to TRBD2. V dropped 8 bases and J dropped 4; count of bases not matched to a gene: 8. This CDR3 is built from 13 residues. Germline values: CDR1 LNHDA, CDR2 SQIVND (reference sequence). CDR3 nucleotides: TGTGCCAGTTCCGCGGGGAGGGGATACGAGCAGTACTTC. This codes for CASSAGRGYEQYF.

This chain links TRBV2 with TRBJ1-5; tentatively, D is TRBD1 (5 bases). The length of the CDR3 is 12 residues. The ends were cut back, 6 bases at V and 5 bases at J, with 8 bases in the middle. Germline V gene data show CDR1 as SNHLY and CDR2 as FYNNEI. The CDR3 spells CASRGRDQPQHF. For the CDR3, the DNA is TGTGCCAGCAGGGGCAGGGATCAGCCCCAGCATTTT.

This sequence joins TRBV9 and TRBJ2-3; the match to TRBD2 covers 10 bases. The CDR3 runs to 16 residues. Germline-derived CDR1 and CDR2 are SGDLS and YYNGEE. V trimming: 0 bases; J trimming: 5 bases; junction bases outside the gene matches: 6. CDR3 amino acids: CASSVGTSGSGDTQYF. The CDR3 DNA reads as TGTGCCAGCAGCGTAGGGACTAGCGGTTCCGGAGATACGCAGTATTTT.

The chain has TRBV9 and TRBJ1-4; D is possibly TRBD1 (5 bases). CDR1 SGDLS and CDR2 YYNGEE come from the germline V gene. V gave up 4 bases and J gave up 0 bases, with 19 bases separating them. This CDR3 is built from 18 residues. As DNA, the CDR3 is TGTGCCAGCAGCTTCAGTGGGGCAGAAACTGCAACTAATGAAAAACTGTTTTTT. Protein: CASSFSGAETATNEKLFF.

This sequence joins TRBV4-1 and TRBJ2-5; the D gene is possibly TRBD2 (5 bases). Germline V gives CDR1 MGHRA, CDR2 YSYEKL. The ends were cut back, 0 bases at V and 5 bases at J, with 22 bases in the middle. The CDR3 spans 18 residues. The CDR3 reads CASSQELNGGGARETQYF. The CDR3 DNA reads TGCGCCAGCAGCCAAGAATTGAACGGCGGAGGTGCTCGGGAGACCCAGTACTTC.

J is TRBJ1-1 and V is TRBV5-1; TRBD1 matches at 10 bases. This CDR3 has 13 residues. CDR1 is SGHRS and CDR2 is YFSETQ in the germline V gene. The ends lost 4 bases at V and 5 bases at J; junction bases unmatched: 2. CDR3 loop: CASSGTGETEAFF. CDR3 DNA: TGCGCCAGCAGCGGGACAGGGGAGACTGAAGCTTTCTTT.

The chain has TRBV5-1 and TRBJ1-1; D not resolved. In germline, CDR1 is SGHRS, CDR2 YFSETQ. Trimming stripped 3 bases from V and 2 bases from J, with 14 bases between. The CDR3 consists of 15 residues. This chain's CDR3 is CASSSSLAVNTEAFF. CDR3 in DNA: TGCGCCAGCAGCTCGTCGCTCGCGGTAAACACTGAAGCTTTCTTT.